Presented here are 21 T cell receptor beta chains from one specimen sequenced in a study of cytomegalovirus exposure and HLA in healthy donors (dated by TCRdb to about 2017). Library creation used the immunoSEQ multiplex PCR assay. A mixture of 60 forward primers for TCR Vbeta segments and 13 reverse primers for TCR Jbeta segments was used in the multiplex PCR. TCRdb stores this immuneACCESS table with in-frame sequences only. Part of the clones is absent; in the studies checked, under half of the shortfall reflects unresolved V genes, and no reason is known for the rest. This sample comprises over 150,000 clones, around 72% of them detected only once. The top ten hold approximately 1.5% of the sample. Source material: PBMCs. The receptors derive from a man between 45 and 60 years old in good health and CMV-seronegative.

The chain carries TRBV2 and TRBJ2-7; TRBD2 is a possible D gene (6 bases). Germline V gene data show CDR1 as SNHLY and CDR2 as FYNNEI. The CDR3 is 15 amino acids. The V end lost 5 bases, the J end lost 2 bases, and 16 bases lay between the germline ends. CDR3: CASSISTGGAYEQYF. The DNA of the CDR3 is TGTGCCAGCAGTATTTCCACCGGGGGTGCCTACGAGCAGTACTTC. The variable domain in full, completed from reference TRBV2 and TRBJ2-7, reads EPEVTQTPSHQVTQMGQEVILRCVPISNHLYFYWYRQILGQKVEFLVSFYNNEISEKSEIFDDQFSVERPDGSNFTLKIRSTKLEDSAMYFCASSISTGGAYEQYFGPGTRLTVT.

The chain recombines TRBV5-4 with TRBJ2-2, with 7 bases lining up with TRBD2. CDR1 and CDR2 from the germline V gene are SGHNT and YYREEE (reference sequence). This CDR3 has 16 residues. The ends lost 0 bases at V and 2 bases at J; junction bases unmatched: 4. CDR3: CASSLVAGDNTGELFF. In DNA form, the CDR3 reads TGTGCCAGCAGCTTGGTCGCGGGGGACAACACCGGGGAGCTGTTTTTT.

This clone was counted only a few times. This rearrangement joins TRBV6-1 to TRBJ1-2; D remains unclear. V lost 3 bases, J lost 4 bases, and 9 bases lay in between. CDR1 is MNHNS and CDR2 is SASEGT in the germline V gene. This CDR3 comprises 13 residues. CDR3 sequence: CASSEAGSYGYTF. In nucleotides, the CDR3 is TGTGCCAGCAGTGAGGCGGGTTCCTATGGCTACACCTTC.

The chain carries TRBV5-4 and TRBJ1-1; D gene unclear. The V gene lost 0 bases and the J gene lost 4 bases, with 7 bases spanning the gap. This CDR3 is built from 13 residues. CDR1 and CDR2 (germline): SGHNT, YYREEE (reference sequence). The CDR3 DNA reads TGTGCCAGCAGCTTGGTATATAGCACTGAAGCTTTCTTT. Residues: CASSLVYSTEAFF.

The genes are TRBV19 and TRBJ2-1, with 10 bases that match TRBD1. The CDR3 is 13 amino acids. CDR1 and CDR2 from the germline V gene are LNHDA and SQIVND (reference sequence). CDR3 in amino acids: CATGTGVYNEQFF. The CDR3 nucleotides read TGTGCAACCGGGACAGGGGTTTACAATGAGCAGTTCTTC.

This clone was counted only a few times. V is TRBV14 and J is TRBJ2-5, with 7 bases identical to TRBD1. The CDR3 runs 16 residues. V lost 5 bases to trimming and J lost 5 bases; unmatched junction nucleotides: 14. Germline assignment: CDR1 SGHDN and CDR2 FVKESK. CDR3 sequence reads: CASSIQQGIRKETQYF. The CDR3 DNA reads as TGTGCCAGCAGCATCCAACAGGGGATACGTAAGGAGACCCAGTACTTC.

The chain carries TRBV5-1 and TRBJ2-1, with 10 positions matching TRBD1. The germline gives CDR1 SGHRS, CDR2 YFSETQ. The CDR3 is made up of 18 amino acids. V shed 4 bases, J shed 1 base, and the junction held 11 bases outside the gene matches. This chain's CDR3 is CASSLRDRGYLSYNEQFF. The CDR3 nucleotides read TGCGCCAGCAGCCTCCGGGACAGGGGATATTTATCCTACAATGAGCAGTTCTTC.

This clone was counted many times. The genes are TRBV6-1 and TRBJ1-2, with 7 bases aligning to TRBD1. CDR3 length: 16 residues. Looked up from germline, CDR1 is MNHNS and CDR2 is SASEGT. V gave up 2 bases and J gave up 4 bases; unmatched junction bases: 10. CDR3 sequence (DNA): TGTGCCAGCAGTGAAACCGGGACAGCGATGACCTATGGCTACACCTTC. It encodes CASSETGTAMTYGYTF.

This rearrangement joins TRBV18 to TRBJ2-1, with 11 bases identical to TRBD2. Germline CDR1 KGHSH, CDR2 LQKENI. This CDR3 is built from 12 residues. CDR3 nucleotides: TGTGCGGGGACTAGCGGTTACAATGAGCAGTTCTTC. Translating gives CAGTSGYNEQFF.

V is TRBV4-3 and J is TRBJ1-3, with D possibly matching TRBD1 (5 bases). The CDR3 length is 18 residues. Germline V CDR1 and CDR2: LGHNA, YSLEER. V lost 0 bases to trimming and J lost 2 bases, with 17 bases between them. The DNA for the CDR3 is TGCGCCAGCAGCCAAGATTTCGGGCAGGGCCGAGCTGGAAACACCATATATTTT. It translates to CASSQDFGQGRAGNTIYF.

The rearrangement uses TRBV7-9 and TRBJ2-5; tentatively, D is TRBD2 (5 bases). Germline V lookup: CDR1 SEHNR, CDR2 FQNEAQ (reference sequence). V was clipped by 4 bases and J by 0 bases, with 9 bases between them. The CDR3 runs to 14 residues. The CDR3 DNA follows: TGTGCCAGCAGCTCGGGCGGGTACCAAGAGACCCAGTACTTC. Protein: CASSSGGYQETQYF.

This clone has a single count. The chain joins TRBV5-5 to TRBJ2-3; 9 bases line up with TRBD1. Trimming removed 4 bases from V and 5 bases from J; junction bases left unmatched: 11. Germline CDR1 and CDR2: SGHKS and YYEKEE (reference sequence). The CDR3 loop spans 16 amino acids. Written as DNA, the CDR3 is TGTGCCAGCAGCCAGGGCCGGACAGGGGTTATAGATACGCAGTATTTT. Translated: CASSQGRTGVIDTQYF.

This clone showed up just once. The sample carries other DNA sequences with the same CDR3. The CDR3 nucleotides read TGTGCCAGCAGCTTATTAGCGGGAGGCACAGATACGCAGTATTTT. The encoded protein is CASSLLAGGTDTQYF. This chain uses TRBV7-3 with TRBJ2-3, with 9 bases matching TRBD2. The CDR3 has 15 amino acids. V gave up 2 bases and J gave up 1 base; unmatched junction bases: 1. Per germline, CDR1 SGHTA and CDR2 FQGTGA. The variable domain in full, with the rest retrieved from reference TRBV7-3 and TRBJ2-3, is GAGVSQTPSNKVTEKGKYVELRCDPISGHTALYWYRQSLGQGPEFLIYFQGTGAADDSGLPNDRFFAVRPEGSVSTLKIQRTERGDSAVYLCASSLLAGGTDTQYFGPGTRLTVL.

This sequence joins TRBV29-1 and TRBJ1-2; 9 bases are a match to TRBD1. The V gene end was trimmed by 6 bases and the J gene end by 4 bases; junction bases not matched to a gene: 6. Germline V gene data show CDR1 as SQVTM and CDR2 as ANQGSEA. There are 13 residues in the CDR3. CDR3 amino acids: CSVGRTGAYGYTF. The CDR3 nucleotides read TGCAGCGTGGGAAGGACAGGGGCCTATGGCTACACCTTC.

CDR3 amino acids: CASSLGRLNTGELFF. CDR3 bases: TGTGCCAGCAGCTTAGGGCGGCTAAACACCGGGGAGCTGTTTTTT. The chain has TRBV7-2 and TRBJ2-2; D is ambiguous. V was shortened by 1 base and J by 2 bases, with 8 bases between the two germline ends. CDR1 SGHTA and CDR2 FQGNSA come from the germline V gene. The CDR3 length is 15 residues.

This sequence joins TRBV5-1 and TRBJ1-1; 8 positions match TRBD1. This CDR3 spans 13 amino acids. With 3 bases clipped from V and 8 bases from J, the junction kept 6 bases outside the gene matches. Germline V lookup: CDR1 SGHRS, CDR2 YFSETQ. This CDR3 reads CASSSLGQGEAFF. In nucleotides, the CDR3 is TGCGCCAGCAGCTCCTTAGGACAGGGCGAAGCTTTCTTT. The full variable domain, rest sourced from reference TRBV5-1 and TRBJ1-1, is KAGVTQTPRYLIKTRGQQVTLSCSPISGHRSVSWYQQTPGQGLQFLFEYFSETQRNKGNFPGRFSGRQFSNSRSEMNVSTLELGDSALYLCASSSLGQGEAFFGQGTRLTVV.

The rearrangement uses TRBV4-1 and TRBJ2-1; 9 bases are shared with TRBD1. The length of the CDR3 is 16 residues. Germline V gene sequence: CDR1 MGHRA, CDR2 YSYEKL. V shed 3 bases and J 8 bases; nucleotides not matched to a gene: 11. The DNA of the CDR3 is TGCGCCAGCAGCCAGTACCGGGACAGGGCTATCGATGAGCAGTTCTTC. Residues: CASSQYRDRAIDEQFF.

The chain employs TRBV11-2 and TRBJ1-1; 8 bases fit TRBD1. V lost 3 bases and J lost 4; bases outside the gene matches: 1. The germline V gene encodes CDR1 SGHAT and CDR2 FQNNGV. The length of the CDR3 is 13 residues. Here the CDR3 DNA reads TGTGCCAGCAGCTTCGGACAGGGCACTGAAGCTTTCTTT. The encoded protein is CASSFGQGTEAFF.

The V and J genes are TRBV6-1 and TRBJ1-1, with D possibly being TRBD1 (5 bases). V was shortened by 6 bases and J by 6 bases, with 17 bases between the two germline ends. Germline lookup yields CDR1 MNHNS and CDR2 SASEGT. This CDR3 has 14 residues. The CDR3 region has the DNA TGTGCCAGCAGGGCGACTTATAGGGACTCTGAAGCTTTCTTT. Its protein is CASRATYRDSEAFF.

The CDR3 DNA sequence: TGCGCCAGCAGCCGAGGAAGGGACAGGGGGCTCCGGGAGCAGTACTTC. Its translation: CASSRGRDRGLREQYF. V and J are TRBV5-1 and TRBJ2-7; TRBD1 aligns across 12 bases. Germline CDR1 and CDR2: SGHRS and YFSETQ. Losses at the gene ends were 4 bases for V and 7 bases for J; bases not matched to a gene: 12. The CDR3 is 16 residues long.

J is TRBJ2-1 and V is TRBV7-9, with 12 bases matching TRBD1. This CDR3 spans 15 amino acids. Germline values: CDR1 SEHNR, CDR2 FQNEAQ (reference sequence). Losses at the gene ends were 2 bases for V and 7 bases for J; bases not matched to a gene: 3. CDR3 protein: CASSLKGQGANEQFF. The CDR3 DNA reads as TGTGCCAGCAGCTTAAAGGGACAGGGGGCGAATGAGCAGTTCTTC.